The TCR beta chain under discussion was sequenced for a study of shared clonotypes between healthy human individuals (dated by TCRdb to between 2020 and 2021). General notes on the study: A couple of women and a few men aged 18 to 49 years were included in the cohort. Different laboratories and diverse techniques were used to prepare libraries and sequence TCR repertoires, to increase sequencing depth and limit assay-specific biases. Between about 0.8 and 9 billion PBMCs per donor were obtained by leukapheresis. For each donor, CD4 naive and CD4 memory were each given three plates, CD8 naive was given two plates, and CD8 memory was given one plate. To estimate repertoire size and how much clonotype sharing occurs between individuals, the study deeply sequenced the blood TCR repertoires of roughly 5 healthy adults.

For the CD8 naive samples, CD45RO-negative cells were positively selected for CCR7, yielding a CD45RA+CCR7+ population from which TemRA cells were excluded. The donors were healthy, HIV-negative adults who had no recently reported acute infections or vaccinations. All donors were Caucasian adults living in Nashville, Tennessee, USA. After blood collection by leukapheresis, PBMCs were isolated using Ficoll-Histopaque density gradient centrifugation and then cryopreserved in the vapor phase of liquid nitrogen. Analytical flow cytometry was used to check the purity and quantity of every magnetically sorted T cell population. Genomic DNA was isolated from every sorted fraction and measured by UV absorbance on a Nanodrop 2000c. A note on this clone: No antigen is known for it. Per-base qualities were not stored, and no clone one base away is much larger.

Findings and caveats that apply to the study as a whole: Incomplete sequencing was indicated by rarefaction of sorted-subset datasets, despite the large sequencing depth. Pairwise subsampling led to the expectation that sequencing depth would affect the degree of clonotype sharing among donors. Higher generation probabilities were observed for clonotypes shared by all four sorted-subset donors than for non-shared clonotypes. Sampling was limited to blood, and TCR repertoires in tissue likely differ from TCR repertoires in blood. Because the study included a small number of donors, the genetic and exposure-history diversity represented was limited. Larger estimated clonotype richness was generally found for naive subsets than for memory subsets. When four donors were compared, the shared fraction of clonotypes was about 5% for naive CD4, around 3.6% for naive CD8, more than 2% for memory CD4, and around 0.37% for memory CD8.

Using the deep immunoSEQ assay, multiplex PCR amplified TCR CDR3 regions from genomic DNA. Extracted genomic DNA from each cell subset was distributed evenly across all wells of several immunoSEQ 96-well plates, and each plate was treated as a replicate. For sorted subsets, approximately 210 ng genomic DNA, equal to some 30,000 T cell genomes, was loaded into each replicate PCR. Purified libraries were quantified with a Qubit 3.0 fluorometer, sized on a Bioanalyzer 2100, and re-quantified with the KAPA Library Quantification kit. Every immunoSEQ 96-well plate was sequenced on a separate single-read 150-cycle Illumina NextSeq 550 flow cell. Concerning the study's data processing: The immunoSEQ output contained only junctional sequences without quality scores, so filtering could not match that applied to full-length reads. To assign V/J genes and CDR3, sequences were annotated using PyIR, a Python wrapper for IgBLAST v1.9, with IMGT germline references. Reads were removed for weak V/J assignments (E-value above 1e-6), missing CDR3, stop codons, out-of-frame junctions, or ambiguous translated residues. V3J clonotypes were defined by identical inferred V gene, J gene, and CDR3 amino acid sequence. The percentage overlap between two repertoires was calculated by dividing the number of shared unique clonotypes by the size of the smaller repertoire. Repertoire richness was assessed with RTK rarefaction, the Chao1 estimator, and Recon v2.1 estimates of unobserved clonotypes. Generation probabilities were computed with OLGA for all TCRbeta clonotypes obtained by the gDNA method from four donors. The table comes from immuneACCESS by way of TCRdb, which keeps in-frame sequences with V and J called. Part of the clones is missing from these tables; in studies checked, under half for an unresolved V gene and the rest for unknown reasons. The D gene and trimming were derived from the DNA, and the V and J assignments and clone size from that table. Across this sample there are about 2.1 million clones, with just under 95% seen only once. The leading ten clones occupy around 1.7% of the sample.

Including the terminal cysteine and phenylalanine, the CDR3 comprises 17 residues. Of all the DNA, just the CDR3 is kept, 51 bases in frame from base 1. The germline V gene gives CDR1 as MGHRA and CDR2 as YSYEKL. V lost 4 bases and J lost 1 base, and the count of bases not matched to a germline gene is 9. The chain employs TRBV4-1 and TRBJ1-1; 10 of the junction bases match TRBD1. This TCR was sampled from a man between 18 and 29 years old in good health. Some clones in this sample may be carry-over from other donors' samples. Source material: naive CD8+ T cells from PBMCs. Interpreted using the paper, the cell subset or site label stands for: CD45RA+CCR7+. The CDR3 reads CASSPFPGQGRNTEAFF. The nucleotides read TGCGCCAGCAGCCCGTTCCCGGGACAGGGGAGGAACACTGAAGCTTTCTTT.